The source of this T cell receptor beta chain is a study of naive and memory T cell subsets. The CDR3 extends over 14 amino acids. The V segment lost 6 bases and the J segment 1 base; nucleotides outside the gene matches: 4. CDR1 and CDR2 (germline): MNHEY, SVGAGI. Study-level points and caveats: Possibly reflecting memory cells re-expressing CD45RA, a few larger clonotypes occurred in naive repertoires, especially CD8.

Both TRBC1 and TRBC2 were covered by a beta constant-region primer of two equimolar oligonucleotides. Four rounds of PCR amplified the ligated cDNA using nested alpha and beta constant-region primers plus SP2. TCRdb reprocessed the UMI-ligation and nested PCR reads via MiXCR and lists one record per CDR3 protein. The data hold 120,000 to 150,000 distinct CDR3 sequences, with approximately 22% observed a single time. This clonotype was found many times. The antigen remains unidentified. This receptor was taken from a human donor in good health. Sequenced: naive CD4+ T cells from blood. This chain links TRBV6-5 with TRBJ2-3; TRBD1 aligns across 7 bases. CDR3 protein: CASRLDRGTDTQYF. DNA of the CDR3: TGTGCCAGCAGATTAGACAGGGGCACAGATACGCAGTATTTT.